A selection of T cell receptor beta chains follows, all from one sample in a study of neurological immune-mediated disorders. TCRdb ran MiXCR on the 5' RACE reads and lists one entry per CDR3 protein. Found here are 70,000 or so distinct CDR3 sequences, around 5.2% of them singletons; the top ten hold approximately 2.8%. Input material: PBMCs. These receptor sequences come from a woman aged 25 to 39 with multiple sclerosis. CDR3s include the opening cysteine and the closing phenylalanine or tryptophan. The order of the fields is J gene, V gene, clone size, D gene, CDR3 protein, CDR3 DNA. D genes are given only for firm matches. Part of the rows lack a size; the others show once, few, many or a class for expanded clones.

J gene: TRBJ2-7
V gene: TRBV5-1
clone size: many
D gene: TRBD2
CDR3 protein: CASSLLPSGVDEQYF
CDR3 DNA: TGCGCCAGCAGCTTGCTTCCTAGCGGGGTCGACGAGCAGTACTTC

J gene: TRBJ1-1
V gene: TRBV30
clone size: -
D gene: -
CDR3 protein: CAWSPSSEAFF
CDR3 DNA: TGTGCCTGGAGTCCGTCCTCAGAAGCTTTCTTT

J gene: TRBJ1-4
V gene: TRBV7-8
clone size: many
D gene: TRBD1
CDR3 protein: CASTDRDRRNEKLFF
CDR3 DNA: TGTGCCAGTACGGACAGGGATCGTCGAAATGAAAAACTGTTTTTT

J gene: TRBJ2-5
V gene: TRBV7-2
clone size: many
D gene: TRBD2
CDR3 protein: CASSLFSGGNQETQYF
CDR3 DNA: TGTGCCAGCAGCTTATTTAGCGGGGGAAATCAAGAGACCCAGTACTTC

J gene: TRBJ2-5
V gene: TRBV20-1
clone size: many
D gene: TRBD2
CDR3 protein: CSVEGTTYNTQYF
CDR3 DNA: TGCAGTGTCGAGGGGACTACATACAATACCCAGTACTTC

J gene: TRBJ2-1
V gene: TRBV10-1
clone size: many
D gene: TRBD2
CDR3 protein: CASSPSGASYNEQFF
CDR3 DNA: TGCGCCAGCAGCCCCAGCGGGGCCTCCTACAATGAGCAGTTCTTC

J gene: TRBJ1-5
V gene: TRBV20-1
clone size: many
D gene: -
CDR3 protein: CSATQGPPPQPQHF
CDR3 DNA: TGCAGTGCGACTCAAGGCCCCCCCCCTCAGCCCCAGCATTTT

J gene: TRBJ1-1
V gene: TRBV15
clone size: many
D gene: -
CDR3 protein: CATSRVFVGEGAFF
CDR3 DNA: TGTGCCACCAGCAGAGTATTCGTAGGAGAAGGGGCTTTCTTT

J gene: TRBJ2-3
V gene: TRBV20-1
clone size: many
D gene: -
CDR3 protein: CSARDSLTDTQYF
CDR3 DNA: TGCAGTGCAAGGGACTCCCTCACAGATACGCAGTATTTT

J gene: TRBJ1-5
V gene: TRBV12-3/TRBV12-4
clone size: many
D gene: -
CDR3 protein: CASSLSQGSNQPQHF
CDR3 DNA: TGTGCCAGCAGTTTATCGCAGGGCAGCAATCAGCCCCAGCATTTT

J gene: TRBJ1-1
V gene: TRBV27
clone size: -
D gene: -
CDR3 protein: CVSSSVNTEAFF
CDR3 DNA: TGTGTCAGCAGTTCAGTCAACACTGAAGCTTTCTTT

J gene: TRBJ1-1
V gene: TRBV27
clone size: many
D gene: -
CDR3 protein: CASSSHLRTVGGAFF
CDR3 DNA: TGTGCCAGCAGTTCCCACTTAAGGACGGTTGGAGGGGCTTTCTTT

J gene: TRBJ2-7
V gene: TRBV18
clone size: few
D gene: -
CDR3 protein: CASSRGAGTYEQYF
CDR3 DNA: TGTGCCAGCTCACGCGGGGCAGGTACCTACGAGCAGTACTTC

J gene: TRBJ1-4
V gene: TRBV6-6
clone size: many
D gene: -
CDR3 protein: CASSYPGEKLFF
CDR3 DNA: TGTGCCAGCAGTTACCCGGGTGAAAAACTGTTTTTT

J gene: TRBJ2-7
V gene: TRBV5-1
clone size: many
D gene: TRBD2
CDR3 protein: CASRIDSGIAYEQYF
CDR3 DNA: TGCGCCAGCAGGATTGATAGCGGGATAGCCTACGAGCAGTACTTC

J gene: TRBJ2-2
V gene: TRBV9
clone size: few
D gene: -
CDR3 protein: CASSVDAGELFF
CDR3 DNA: TGTGCCAGCAGCGTAGACGCCGGGGAGCTGTTTTTT

J gene: TRBJ2-7
V gene: TRBV5-5
clone size: many
D gene: -
CDR3 protein: CASSLTTGTEQYF
CDR3 DNA: TGTGCCAGCAGCTTGACGACCGGGACGGAGCAGTACTTC

J gene: TRBJ1-5
V gene: TRBV5-1
clone size: many
D gene: -
CDR3 protein: CASSLEGASSQPQHF
CDR3 DNA: TGCGCCAGCAGCTTGGAAGGGGCGTCCAGTCAGCCCCAGCATTTT

J gene: TRBJ2-7
V gene: TRBV6-2/TRBV6-3
clone size: -
D gene: TRBD1
CDR3 protein: CASSDRVKEQYF
CDR3 DNA: TGTGCCAGCAGTGACAGGGTGAAAGAGCAGTACTTC

J gene: TRBJ2-3
V gene: TRBV20-1
clone size: many
D gene: -
CDR3 protein: CSARDLRGKGADTQYF
CDR3 DNA: TGCAGTGCTAGAGATCTGCGGGGAAAGGGTGCAGATACGCAGTATTTT

J gene: TRBJ2-3
V gene: TRBV7-9
clone size: many
D gene: TRBD2
CDR3 protein: CASSPGLADTDTQYF
CDR3 DNA: TGTGCCAGCAGCCCCGGACTAGCAGACACAGATACGCAGTATTTT

J gene: TRBJ2-3
V gene: TRBV12-3/TRBV12-4
clone size: few
D gene: TRBD2
CDR3 protein: CASSLMRLAGALPDTQYF
CDR3 DNA: TGTGCCAGCAGTTTGATGCGACTAGCGGGGGCACTTCCCGATACGCAGTATTTT

J gene: TRBJ2-3
V gene: TRBV5-1
clone size: many
D gene: TRBD2
CDR3 protein: CASTEAGRSTDTQYF
CDR3 DNA: TGCGCCAGCACCGAAGCGGGGAGGAGCACAGATACGCAGTATTTT

J gene: TRBJ2-5
V gene: TRBV5-1
clone size: few
D gene: -
CDR3 protein: CASSPGGPETQYF
CDR3 DNA: TGCGCCAGCAGCCCCGGGGGGCCAGAGACCCAGTACTTC

J gene: TRBJ2-7
V gene: TRBV7-6
clone size: many
D gene: -
CDR3 protein: CASSLADSYEQYF
CDR3 DNA: TGTGCCAGCAGCTTAGCGGACAGCTACGAGCAGTACTTC

J gene: TRBJ2-1
V gene: TRBV4-1
clone size: many
D gene: -
CDR3 protein: CASSQVTQYNEQFF
CDR3 DNA: TGCGCCAGCAGCCAAGTAACGCAATACAATGAGCAGTTCTTC

J gene: TRBJ2-3
V gene: TRBV5-1
clone size: many
D gene: -
CDR3 protein: CASSIQSVGARTDTQYF
CDR3 DNA: TGCGCCAGCAGTATCCAGTCGGTGGGGGCCCGCACAGATACGCAGTATTTT